Each of the 28 T cell receptor beta chains below was sequenced from the same sample in a study of OX40 agonist ivuxolimab in advanced cancers. Assay: immunoSEQ multiplex PCR; the TCRdb copy retains only in-frame clones and omits some. The sample records almost 85,000 clones, 89% being singletons. Material: CD4+ or CD8+ T cells sorted from blood, obtained in a trial of the OX40 agonist ivuxolimab. The receptors come from an adult with an advanced solid tumor such as melanoma, head and neck, liver or kidney cancer.

The genes are TRBV28 and TRBJ1-1; D is uncertain. CDR3 length equals 15 residues. V dropped 2 bases and J dropped 0 bases, with 10 bases sitting between them. Germline assignment: CDR1 MDHEN and CDR2 SYDVKM. The DNA of the CDR3 is TGTGCCAGCAGTTTACTAGGCAGGATGAACACTGAAGCTTTCTTT. Amino acids: CASSLLGRMNTEAFF.

V usage is TRBV28 and J usage is TRBJ2-1; 9 bases are a match to TRBD1. The V gene end was trimmed by 6 bases and the J gene end by 6 bases; junction bases not matched to a gene: 12. The CDR3 is 16 residues long. Germline lookup yields CDR1 MDHEN and CDR2 SYDVKM. CDR3 nucleotides: TGTGCCAGCAGATACCAAGACAGGGGGTCTCGCAATGAGCAGTTCTTC. This sequence encodes CASRYQDRGSRNEQFF.

The chain is built from TRBV7-9 and TRBJ1-1, with TRBD1 matching over 9 bases. V lost 6 bases and J lost 5; bases outside the gene matches: 16. The CDR3 has 17 amino acids. CDR1 is SEHNR, CDR2 FQNEAQ, per germline (reference sequence). This chain's CDR3 is CASSPNRDRVLVTEAFF. In nucleotides, the CDR3 is TGTGCCAGCAGTCCGAACCGGGACAGGGTTTTAGTGACTGAAGCTTTCTTT.

The V and J genes are TRBV9 and TRBJ2-3; 12 bases are a match to TRBD1. The ends lost 5 bases at V and 6 bases at J; junction bases unmatched: 4. Germline V gene data show CDR1 as SGDLS and CDR2 as YYNGEE. CDR3 length equals 14 residues. The CDR3 nucleotides are TGTGCCAGCAGGGGGACAGGGGGCCTGGATACGCAGTATTTT. Encoded protein: CASRGTGGLDTQYF.

The rearrangement links TRBV5-8 to TRBJ2-7; 7 bases align to TRBD1. The CDR3 is 11 amino acids. Looked up from germline, CDR1 is SGHTS and CDR2 is YDEGEE. V dropped 1 base and J dropped 12; count of bases not matched to a gene: 4. The CDR3 reads CASSLLQGWYF. The CDR3 bases are TGTGCCAGCAGCTTGTTACAGGGGTGGTACTTC.

The chain links TRBV10-3 to TRBJ2-5; D may be TRBD2 (6 bases). The CDR3 has 16 residues. Germline V CDR1 and CDR2: ENHRY, SYGVKD. V shed 0 bases and J shed 1 base, with 12 bases lying between them. CDR3 DNA sequence: TGTGCCATCAGTGAGTCGTTGGGCGGGACCCAAGAGACCCAGTACTTC. Translating it yields CAISESLGGTQETQYF.

V gene TRBV4-3 combines with J gene TRBJ2-3; no clear D. Trimming stripped 1 base from V and 1 base from J, with 12 bases between. The CDR3 covers 16 residues. The germline V gene encodes CDR1 LGHNA and CDR2 YSLEER. The CDR3 protein is CASSQVRTIRTDTQYF. For the CDR3, the DNA is TGCGCCAGCAGCCAAGTCAGGACCATACGCACAGATACGCAGTATTTT.

The chain couples TRBV7-9 to TRBJ2-1; no clear D gene. Germline V gene sequence: CDR1 SEHNR, CDR2 FQNEAQ (reference sequence). Trimming left V 3 bases short and J 5 bases short, with 8 bases between. CDR3 length: 13 amino acids. The CDR3 nucleotides read TGTGCCAGCAGCTTCCTGGGGAACAATGAGCAGTTCTTC. Protein: CASSFLGNNEQFF. The variable domain in full, with the rest retrieved from reference TRBV7-9 and TRBJ2-1, is DTGVSQNPRHKITKRGQNVTFRCDPISEHNRLYWYRQTLGQGPEFLTYFQNEAQLEKSRLLSDRFSAERPKGSFSTLEIQRTEQGDSAMYLCASSFLGNNEQFFGPGTRLTVL.

This chain connects TRBV11-2 to TRBJ2-1; 8 bases agree with TRBD2. V was clipped by 1 base and J by 5 bases; unmatched bases: 7. This CDR3 is built from 16 residues. Per the germline V gene, CDR1 is SGHAT and CDR2 is FQNNGV. CDR3 amino acids: CASSLGAGGTNNEQFF. As DNA, the CDR3 is TGTGCCAGCAGCTTAGGGGCGGGGGGTACGAACAATGAGCAGTTCTTC. The full variable domain, its missing parts supplied by reference TRBV11-2 and TRBJ2-1, is EAGVAQSPRYKIIEKRQSVAFWCNPISGHATLYWYQQILGQGPKLLIQFQNNGVVDDSQLPKDRFSAERLKGVDSTLKIQPAKLEDSAVYLCASSLGAGGTNNEQFFGPGTRLTVL.

This clone was seen only once. The chain uses TRBV6-5 and TRBJ1-6; D not certain. The CDR3 contains 13 residues. Germline V CDR1 and CDR2: MNHEY, SVGAGI. V was shortened by 6 bases and J by 14 bases, with 17 bases between the two germline ends. CDR3 sequence: CASSEPQLRALHF. The CDR3 DNA reads TGTGCCAGCAGCGAGCCCCAACTAAGGGCCCTCCACTTT.

Concerning this clone: At one end, the junction sequence differs from germline, possibly due to a read error. The rearrangement links TRBV7-7 to TRBJ2-1; D not resolved. CDR1 is SSHAT, CDR2 FNYEAQ, per germline (reference sequence). The CDR3 loop spans 13 amino acids. DNA for the CDR3: TGTGCTAGCAGCGATGGGGCCTACAATGAGCAGTTCTTC. Translation gives CASSDGAYNEQFF. Full variable domain (outside the CDR3, taken from reference TRBV7-7 and TRBJ2-1): GAGVSQSPRYKVTKRGQDVTLRCDPISSHATLYWYQQALGQGPEFLTYFNYEAQPDKSGLPSDRFSAERPEGSISTLTIQRTEQRDSAMYRCASSDGAYNEQFFGPGTRLTVL.

The chain links TRBV6-6 to TRBJ2-7; TRBD2 matches 8 bases. This CDR3 has 14 residues. The V gene's germline CDR1 is MNHNY and CDR2 SVGAGI (reference sequence). V shed 5 bases and J 5 bases; nucleotides not matched to a gene: 8. The DNA of the CDR3 is TGTGCCAGCAGTCCCAGCGGGAGATCGAACGAGCAGTACTTC. Its translation is CASSPSGRSNEQYF.

This clone has only a few counts. The genes are TRBV5-1 and TRBJ2-1; no clear D. V was cut by 7 bases and J by 5 bases, with 10 bases left in between. Germline V gene lookup returns CDR1 SGHRS and CDR2 YFSETQ. The CDR3 extends over 12 amino acids. CDR3 sequence: CASARVDNEQFF. The CDR3 DNA reads TGCGCCAGCGCAAGGGTGGACAATGAGCAGTTCTTC.

The rearrangement uses TRBV2 and TRBJ1-5; 9 bases align to TRBD1. CDR3 size: 14 residues. Germline V gene sequence: CDR1 SNHLY, CDR2 FYNNEI. The V gene end was trimmed by 6 bases and the J gene end by 8 bases; junction bases not matched to a gene: 8. The DNA of the CDR3 is TGTGCCAGCAGCGGGGAGACAGGGGGGGAGCCCCAGCATTTT. As protein: CASSGETGGEPQHF.

The chain couples TRBV4-2 to TRBJ1-5, with 9 bases lining up with TRBD1. The V gene's germline CDR1 is LGHNA and CDR2 YNFKEQ. The CDR3 is 15 residues long. Trimming took 3 bases from V and 4 from J; bases not matched to a gene: 4. CDR3 nucleotide sequence: TGTGCCAGCAGCCACGCCGGGACAGGGAATCAGCCCCAGCATTTT. Its translation is CASSHAGTGNQPQHF.

V usage is TRBV7-9 and J usage is TRBJ1-2, with no clear D. CDR1 SEHNR and CDR2 FQNEAQ come from the germline V gene (reference sequence). This CDR3 is 15 amino acids long. Trimming removed 2 bases at V and 7 bases at J, with 17 bases between. The CDR3 DNA reads TGTGCCAGCAGCTTAATTTCGCCACCTTCCGGTGGCTACACCTTC. It specifies CASSLISPPSGGYTF.

The CDR3 nucleotides read TGTGCCAGCTCACCACGGACTAGCGGTAACAATGAGCAGTTCTTC. Protein product: CASSPRTSGNNEQFF. This chain links TRBV18 with TRBJ2-1; 10 bases are a match to TRBD2. Germline loops: CDR1 KGHSH, CDR2 LQKENI. There are 15 residues in the CDR3. V lost 1 base, J lost 5 bases, and 2 bases stayed unmatched.

The chain recombines TRBV10-2 with TRBJ1-1, with no clear D. Germline lookup yields CDR1 WSHSY and CDR2 SAAADI. The CDR3 has 14 amino acids. The V and J ends lost 4 bases and 1 base respectively, with 10 bases between them. The chain's CDR3 is CASSVAQGNTEAFF. The CDR3 coding sequence is TGCGCCAGCAGTGTGGCCCAAGGGAACACTGAAGCTTTCTTT.

J is TRBJ1-1 and V is TRBV27; no reliable D call. Germline CDR1 reads MNHEY; CDR2 reads SMNVEV (reference sequence). The CDR3 extends over 14 amino acids. V gave up 6 bases and J gave up 0 bases, with 11 bases separating them. The CDR3, as DNA: TGTGCCAGCAGAACCATACTAATGAACACTGAAGCTTTCTTT. Its translation: CASRTILMNTEAFF.

J is TRBJ2-3 and V is TRBV9, with unresolved D. Trimming pared 4 bases from V and 0 bases from J, leaving 15 bases between. The CDR3 is 16 amino acids. Germline values: CDR1 SGDLS, CDR2 YYNGEE. CDR3 sequence (DNA): TGTGCCAGCAGCCCCCGTCCCTCTCCTAGCACAGATACGCAGTATTTT. It codes for CASSPRPSPSTDTQYF.

This clone was seen more than once but under ten times. The chain couples TRBV10-3 to TRBJ2-3, with 11 positions matching TRBD2. The V gene end was trimmed by 2 bases and the J gene end by 8 bases; junction bases not matched to a gene: 6. The CDR3 has 15 amino acids. Germline-derived CDR1 and CDR2 are ENHRY and SYGVKD. CDR3 DNA sequence: TGTGCCATCAGTGAGGTAGCGGGGGGGCAGGGTACGCAGTATTTT. Translating gives CAISEVAGGQGTQYF.

V and J are TRBV7-3 and TRBJ2-3, with TRBD2 matching 10 bases. Per germline, CDR1 SGHTA and CDR2 FQGTGA. With V trimmed by 4 bases and J by 3 bases, 4 bases remained unmatched. CDR3 size: 15 residues. For the CDR3, the DNA is TGTGCCAGCAGCTCCGGGACTAGCGAAACAGATACGCAGTATTTT. Translating gives CASSSGTSETDTQYF.

The sample holds a few counts of this clone. The V gene is TRBV11-3, the J gene TRBJ1-3; perhaps TRBD1 as D (5 bases). V was shortened by 0 bases and J by 0 bases, with 9 bases between the two germline ends. CDR1 and CDR2 (germline): SGHNT, YENEEA. There are 16 residues in the CDR3. DNA of the CDR3: TGTGCCAGCAGCTTAGAGACGGGGGGCTCTGGAAACACCATATATTTT. It yields the protein CASSLETGGSGNTIYF.

The chain joins TRBV25-1 to TRBJ1-1; 7 bases are shared with TRBD1. V lost 6 bases, J lost 1 base, and 5 bases stayed unmatched. This CDR3 is built from 14 residues. The germline V gene encodes CDR1 MGHDK and CDR2 SYGVNS. The chain's CDR3 is CASRRTGTNTEAFF. The DNA for the CDR3 is TGTGCCAGCAGGAGGACAGGCACGAACACTGAAGCTTTCTTT.

The chain joins TRBV27 to TRBJ1-5, with D uncertain. Germline values: CDR1 MNHEY, CDR2 SMNVEV (reference sequence). CDR3 length: 17 residues. V was cut by 5 bases and J by 1 base, with 18 bases left in between. CDR3 in DNA: TGTGCCAGCAGTGCCCGGACGGATCCCTTAAGCAATCAGCCCCAGCATTTT. It encodes CASSARTDPLSNQPQHF.

The V call is TRBV14, the J call TRBJ2-7; D is possibly TRBD1 or TRBD2 (5 bases each). Germline lookup yields CDR1 SGHDN and CDR2 FVKESK. Trimming pared 1 base from V and 0 bases from J, leaving 19 bases between. CDR3 length: 18 amino acids. CDR3 protein: CASSQVVFGGASSYEQYF. DNA for the CDR3: TGTGCCAGCAGCCAAGTGGTTTTTGGGGGTGCGAGCTCCTACGAGCAGTACTTC.

The CDR3 reads CASSSKGRNTEAFF. CDR3 bases: TGTGCCAGCAGCTCAAAGGGCAGGAACACTGAAGCTTTCTTT. The chain has TRBV7-3 and TRBJ1-1; no reliable D call. Germline V CDR1 and CDR2: SGHTA, FQGTGA. Trimming removed 4 bases at V and 1 base at J, with 10 bases between. This CDR3 region has 14 residues.

The J gene is TRBJ1-2, the V gene TRBV6-1; maybe TRBD1 (6 bases). The V gene's germline CDR1 is MNHNS and CDR2 SASEGT. This CDR3 is 15 amino acids long. Trimming took 7 bases from V and 8 from J, leaving 23 bases between them. Here the CDR3 DNA reads TGTGCCAGCACCCAAGGGGGGGGAGTCTATCGAGGCTACACCTTC. Translated, it gives CASTQGGGVYRGYTF.